These T cell receptor beta chains were read from a single sample in a study of blood T cell repertoires in COVID-19. Produced via immunoSEQ multiplex PCR; TCRdb's table is partial and in-frame only. Here the sample spans around 200,000 clones, 87% being singletons. The specimen was peripheral blood. The receptors were gathered from a woman younger than 35 who had recovered from COVID-19. Each CDR3 is given with its conserved first and last residue. The D gene is left open where the match is weak. Size values are once, few and many counts, or a class for expanded clones, and some rows have none.

v_gene,j_gene,d_gene,abundance,CDR3aa,CDR3nt
TRBV10-3,TRBJ2-3,-,-,CAIGRGTRTDTQYF,TGTGCCATCGGGCGGGGAACTCGCACAGATACGCAGTATTTT
TRBV27,TRBJ2-7,-,-,CASSRRQALYEQYF,TGTGCCAGCAGTCGTCGACAGGCCCTCTACGAGCAGTACTTC
TRBV6-5,TRBJ1-5,TRBD1,few,CASSPRQGRNQPQHF,TGTGCCAGCAGTCCAAGACAGGGAAGGAATCAGCCCCAGCATTTT
TRBV7-2,TRBJ2-1,-,-,CASSPRAVSYNEQFF,TGTGCCAGCAGCCCCAGGGCAGTATCCTACAATGAGCAGTTCTTC
TRBV24-1,TRBJ2-3,TRBD2,-,CATSGLAGAGDTQYF,TGTGCCACCAGTGGACTAGCGGGAGCCGGAGATACGCAGTATTTT
TRBV12-3/TRBV12-4,TRBJ1-1,TRBD1,-,CASRTGETEAFF,TGTGCCAGCAGAACAGGGGAAACTGAAGCTTTCTTT
TRBV5-1,TRBJ2-6,TRBD2,once,CASSLGTGSGSWSGANVLTF,TGCGCCAGCAGCTTGGGGACTGGTAGCGGGAGTTGGTCTGGGGCCAACGTCCTGACTTTC
TRBV9,TRBJ2-2,-,once,CASSVGLVTGELFF,TGTGCCAGCAGCGTAGGATTAGTAACCGGGGAGCTGTTTTTT
TRBV27,TRBJ2-6,TRBD1,-,CASASPGGGSGANVLTF,TGTGCCAGCGCATCGCCAGGGGGCGGCTCTGGGGCCAACGTCCTGACTTTC
TRBV7-9,TRBJ1-1,-,-,CASSHQWNTEAFF,TGTGCCAGCAGTCATCAGTGGAACACTGAAGCTTTCTTT
TRBV6-5,TRBJ2-3,-,-,CASRVDRSTDTQYF,TGTGCCAGCAGGGTAGACAGAAGCACAGATACGCAGTATTTT
TRBV9,TRBJ2-2,-,-,CASSDGSATGELFF,TGTGCCAGCAGCGATGGTAGCGCGACCGGGGAGCTGTTTTTT
TRBV5-5,TRBJ1-5,-,-,CASSLDWESYSNQPQHF,TGTGCCAGCAGCTTGGATTGGGAGAGTTATAGCAATCAGCCCCAGCATTTT
TRBV7-9,TRBJ2-5,-,-,CASSTGLQTETQYF,TGTGCCAGCAGCACGGGACTTCAAACGGAGACCCAGTACTTC
TRBV3-1/TRBV3-2,TRBJ1-3,TRBD1,once,CASSPRDRVGNTIYF,TGTGCCAGCAGCCCCCGGGACAGAGTAGGAAACACCATATATTTT
TRBV6-6,TRBJ2-7,-,-,CASRTGSSYEQYF,TGTGCCAGTAGAACCGGGAGCTCCTACGAGCAGTACTTC
TRBV6-2/TRBV6-3,TRBJ1-2,-,-,CASSYTTGWNGYTF,TGTGCCAGCAGTTACACTACAGGGTGGAATGGCTACACCTTC
TRBV2,TRBJ2-2,TRBD2,-,CASRWGGNTGELFF,TGTGCCAGCAGATGGGGGGGAAACACCGGGGAGCTGTTTTTT
TRBV11-3,TRBJ2-1,-,once,CASSLSSGSYNEQFF,TGTGCCAGCAGCTTGTCAAGCGGCTCCTACAATGAGCAGTTCTTC
TRBV3-1/TRBV3-2,TRBJ2-1,-,once,CASSRSRSNEQFF,TGTGCCAGCAGCCGTTCTAGATCCAATGAGCAGTTCTTC
TRBV18,TRBJ2-5,TRBD1,-,CASSRPAGGQTKTQYF,TGTGCCAGCTCACGGCCGGCAGGGGGCCAGACGAAGACCCAGTACTTC
TRBV6-2/TRBV6-3,TRBJ2-1,TRBD2,-,CASSSPGGGGYNEQFF,TGTGCCAGCAGTTCCCCGGGCGGCGGGGGCTACAATGAGCAGTTCTTC
TRBV7-9,TRBJ1-6,-,-,CASSLERGYNSPLHF,TGTGCCAGCAGCTTAGAAAGGGGGTATAATTCACCCCTCCACTTT
TRBV5-4,TRBJ2-3,-,once,CASSETSTDTQYF,TGTGCCAGCAGCGAGACTAGCACAGATACGCAGTATTTT
TRBV7-2,TRBJ2-2,-,-,CASSLGGHGELFF,TGTGCCAGCAGCTTAGGAGGGCACGGGGAGCTGTTTTTT
TRBV29-1,TRBJ1-1,-,-,CSVQGNTEAFF,TGCAGCGTTCAGGGAAACACTGAAGCTTTCTTT
TRBV3-1/TRBV3-2,TRBJ2-7,TRBD2,-,CASSPGLAGHYEQYF,TGTGCCAGCAGCCCGGGACTAGCGGGCCACTACGAGCAGTACTTC
TRBV10-3,TRBJ1-1,-,once,CAISFQGNTEAFF,TGTGCCATCAGCTTCCAGGGGAACACTGAAGCTTTCTTT
TRBV7-9,TRBJ2-7,-,-,CASSLAASAYEQYF,TGTGCCAGCAGCTTAGCGGCTAGCGCCTACGAGCAGTACTTC
TRBV3-1/TRBV3-2,TRBJ1-5,-,-,CASSHGGLNQPQHF,TGTGCCAGCAGCCATGGAGGTTTGAATCAGCCCCAGCATTTT
TRBV6-5,TRBJ1-5,TRBD1,-,CASRTGGRGNQPQHF,TGTGCCAGCAGGACAGGGGGCCGGGGCAATCAGCCCCAGCATTTT
TRBV5-4,TRBJ2-1,TRBD2,-,CASSRRMGTSADNEQFF,TGTGCCAGCAGCCGTCGGATGGGGACTAGCGCCGACAATGAGCAGTTCTTC
TRBV5-1,TRBJ1-2,-,-,CASSFTGTIYDYGYTF,TGCGCCAGCAGCTTTACAGGGACAATCTACGACTATGGCTACACCTTC
TRBV2,TRBJ2-2,-,-,CATPKGGRRTGELFF,TGTGCCACCCCCAAGGGCGGGCGACGAACCGGGGAGCTGTTTTTT
TRBV18,TRBJ1-2,TRBD1,-,CASSPPTGLVGYTF,TGTGCCAGCTCACCACCGACAGGGTTGGTTGGCTACACCTTC
TRBV5-6,TRBJ2-6,-,-,CASNQQASSGANVLTF,TGTGCCAGCAATCAACAGGCCAGCTCTGGGGCCAACGTCCTGACTTTC
TRBV19,TRBJ1-1,-,-,CASTETVNTEAFF,TGTGCCAGTACCGAGACAGTGAACACTGAAGCTTTCTTT
TRBV5-1,TRBJ2-1,-,-,CASSPPGGSSYNEQFF,TGCGCCAGCAGCCCGCCTGGGGGGAGCTCCTACAATGAGCAGTTCTTC
TRBV19,TRBJ2-2,-,-,CASSSRLNTGELFF,TGTGCCAGTAGTAGCCGACTGAACACCGGGGAGCTGTTTTTT
TRBV27,TRBJ2-1,-,-,CASSLITGRHNEQFF,TGTGCCAGCAGTTTAATTACAGGGCGGCACAATGAGCAGTTCTTC
TRBV19,TRBJ1-2,TRBD1,-,CASRQSGQGNGYTF,TGTGCCAGTAGACAGTCTGGACAGGGCAATGGCTACACCTTC
TRBV15,TRBJ2-1,TRBD2,few,CATSRDRGLAGGYEQFF,TGTGCCACCAGCAGAGATCGGGGACTAGCGGGAGGATATGAGCAGTTCTTC
TRBV7-9,TRBJ1-5,-,-,CASSLFGAGGVQPQHF,TGTGCCAGCAGCTTATTCGGGGCTGGGGGGGTTCAGCCCCAGCATTTT
TRBV4-3,TRBJ2-6,-,-,CASSQDVSSGANVLTF,TGCGCCAGCAGCCAAGACGTTAGCTCTGGGGCCAACGTCCTGACTTTC
TRBV3-1/TRBV3-2,TRBJ2-2,-,-,CASSPPGVNTGELFF,TGTGCCAGCAGCCCCCCAGGGGTCAACACCGGGGAGCTGTTTTTT
TRBV9,TRBJ1-6,TRBD1,few,CASSVGTGAGYNSPLHF,TGTGCCAGCAGCGTGGGTACAGGGGCAGGCTATAATTCACCCCTCCACTTT
TRBV2,TRBJ2-7,-,-,CASRPGSAYEQYF,TGTGCCAGCAGACCCGGGAGCGCCTACGAGCAGTACTTC
TRBV4-1,TRBJ2-1,TRBD2,-,CASSQVGRERLFF,TGCGCCAGCAGCCAAGTAGGGCGGGAGCGGTTGTTCTTC
TRBV14,TRBJ1-3,-,-,CASSSLLSGNTIYF,TGTGCCAGCAGCTCTCTCCTGAGTGGAAACACCATATATTTT
TRBV4-1,TRBJ1-1,TRBD1,-,CASSHHGDRVNTEAFF,TGCGCCAGCAGCCATCACGGAGACAGGGTGAACACTGAAGCTTTCTTT
TRBV6-5,TRBJ2-7,TRBD2,-,CASRLGLAGEQYF,TGTGCCAGCAGATTGGGACTAGCGGGGGAGCAGTACTTC
TRBV2,TRBJ1-2,TRBD1,-,CASSSGQGARGYTF,TGTGCCAGCAGCTCGGGACAGGGGGCTCGGGGCTACACCTTC
TRBV2,TRBJ2-2,TRBD2,-,CASVSGTSGVTGELFF,TGTGCCAGCGTATCCGGGACTAGCGGGGTCACCGGGGAGCTGTTTTTT
TRBV6-4,TRBJ2-2,-,-,CASSVERRTGELFF,TGTGCCAGCAGTGTAGAGCGCCGCACCGGGGAGCTGTTTTTT
TRBV5-4,TRBJ2-3,-,-,CASSLLTTSTDTQYF,TGTGCCAGCAGCTTGTTGACTACCAGCACAGATACGCAGTATTTT
TRBV3-1/TRBV3-2,TRBJ1-2,TRBD1,-,CASSHAGQGNYGYTF,TGTGCCAGCAGCCATGCCGGACAGGGGAACTATGGCTACACCTTC
TRBV15,TRBJ1-1,-,once,CATSRPSGGPNTEAFF,TGTGCCACCAGCAGACCATCTGGCGGCCCGAACACTGAAGCTTTCTTT
TRBV28,TRBJ2-1,TRBD2,-,CASRGVAGVYEQFF,TGTGCCAGCAGAGGGGTAGCGGGAGTATATGAGCAGTTCTTC
TRBV4-1,TRBJ2-7,TRBD2,few,CASTPDLPLAGLSYEQYF,TGCGCCAGCACCCCTGACCTCCCCCTAGCGGGACTCTCCTACGAGCAGTACTTC
TRBV5-1,TRBJ2-7,TRBD1,-,CASSFRTGTVEQYF,TGCGCCAGCAGCTTCCGGACAGGAACCGTCGAGCAGTACTTC